Sequencing of this T cell receptor (beta chain) was carried out in a study of cytomegalovirus exposure and HLA in healthy donors. General study points: Follow-up analysis later connected one missense variant in DCLRE1C with trimming of TCR beta V- and J-genes. In a later analysis, at a false discovery rate of 0.05, under 20,000 TCR beta sequences matched HLA alleles. Several of the most significant clusters appeared, in a later analysis, to be linked to common viral pathogens. According to the study, 160 or so TCR beta chains were cytomegalovirus-associated.

Researchers ran the PCR with 60 Vbeta and 13 Jbeta primers. The repertoire was sequenced with immunoSEQ multiplex PCR; TCRdb's copy has only in-frame clones and lacks some. The sample holds about 160,000 clones, roughly 87% seen once. Germline V lookup: CDR1 SGHKS, CDR2 YYEKEE (reference sequence). Unmatched junction bases numbered 10, after V lost 4 bases and J lost 4 bases. The CDR3 covers 16 residues. This clone is a singleton in its sample. Its matching antigen is unknown. The genes are TRBV5-5 and TRBJ2-3; 9 bases match TRBD2. The TCR sequence derives from a woman aged 25 to 39 in good health and CMV-seronegative. Source material: PBMCs. Written as DNA, the CDR3 is TGTGCCAGCAGCCGAGCTTGGACTAGCGTGTCAGATACGCAGTATTTT. Residues: CASSRAWTSVSDTQYF.